Reported below is one T cell receptor (beta chain). This clonotype was picked up many times. Its binding antigen is unknown. No base qualities exist here, and no much larger clone lies one base off it. The CDR3, cysteine through phenylalanine, is 16 amino acids long. Only CDR3 DNA is held: 48 bases, read in frame from base 1. Per the germline V gene, SGHRS is the CDR1 and YFSETQ is the CDR2. Germline trimming amounts to 1 base on V and 2 bases on J, with 5 as the count of junction bases outside the gene matches. Libraries were constructed by RT-PCR. The sample was run on a NextSeq 550. The raw public data were reprocessed by TCRdb itself: fastp quality trimming at Q25, MiXCR clonotype calling, in-frame beta chains only. Rows with one shared CDR3 protein collapse into an entry with the most common genes and DNA. This sample holds about a million distinct CDR3 sequences; around 17% were observed only once. Around 6% of the sample is held by the ten biggest clonotypes.

This sample is drawn from a study of patients and donors after allogeneic stem cell transplantation (dated by TCRdb to the early 2020s). Material for sequencing was blood, either unsorted or a sorted T cell fraction (not recorded which). The clonotype was recovered from a human donor who was either an allogeneic HSCT recipient or a stem cell or donor lymphocyte infusion donor (not recorded which). It is not recorded whose cells these are; they may come from a transplant donor. The chain is made from TRBV5-1 and TRBJ2-1; a stretch of 8 junction bases matches TRBD2. The nucleotide sequence is TGCGCCAGCAGCTTGAGTAGCGGGAACCCCTACAATGAGCAGTTCTTC. It encodes CASSLSSGNPYNEQFF. With all but the CDR3 taken from the reference TRBV5-1 and TRBJ2-1 genes, the full variable domain is: KAGVTQTPRYLIKTRGQQVTLSCSPISGHRSVSWYQQTPGQGLQFLFEYFSETQRNKGNFPGRFSGRQFSNSRSEMNVSTLELGDSALYLCASSLSSGNPYNEQFFGPGTRLTVL.